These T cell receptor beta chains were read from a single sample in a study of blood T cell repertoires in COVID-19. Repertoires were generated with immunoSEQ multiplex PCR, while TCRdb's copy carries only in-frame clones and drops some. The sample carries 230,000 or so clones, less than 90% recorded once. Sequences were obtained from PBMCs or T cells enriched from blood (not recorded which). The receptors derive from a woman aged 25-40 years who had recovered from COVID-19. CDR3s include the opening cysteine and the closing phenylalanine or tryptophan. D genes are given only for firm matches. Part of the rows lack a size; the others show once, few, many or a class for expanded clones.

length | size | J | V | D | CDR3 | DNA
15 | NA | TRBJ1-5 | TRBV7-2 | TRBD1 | CASSLGGQNNQPQHF | TGTGCCAGCAGCTTAGGGGGACAGAACAATCAGCCCCAGCATTTT
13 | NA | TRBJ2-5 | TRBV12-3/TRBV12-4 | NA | CASSLIGQETQYF | TGTGCCAGCAGTTTAATCGGGCAAGAGACCCAGTACTTC
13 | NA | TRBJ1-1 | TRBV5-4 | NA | CASSSNTNTEAFF | TGTGCCAGCAGCTCAAACACGAACACTGAAGCTTTCTTT
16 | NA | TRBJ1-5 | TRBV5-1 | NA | CASIKGQQKGDQPQHF | TGCGCCAGCATTAAAGGACAGCAAAAGGGCGATCAGCCCCAGCATTTT
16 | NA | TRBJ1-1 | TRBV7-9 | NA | CASSAYRVGMNTEAFF | TGTGCCAGCAGCGCCTACAGGGTGGGCATGAACACTGAAGCTTTCTTT
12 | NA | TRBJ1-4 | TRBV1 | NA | CTSTRGNEKLFF | TGCACCAGCACCAGGGGGAATGAAAAACTGTTTTTT
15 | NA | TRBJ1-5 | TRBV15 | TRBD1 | CATSRGGQGYQPQHF | TGTGCCACCAGCAGAGGGGGACAGGGCTATCAGCCCCAGCATTTT
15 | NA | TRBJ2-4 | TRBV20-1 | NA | CSASGGLLAKNIQYF | TGCAGTGCTAGTGGTGGTTTACTAGCCAAAAACATTCAGTACTTC
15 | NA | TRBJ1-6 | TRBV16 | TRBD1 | CASSQSGTGRSPLHF | TGTGCCAGCAGCCAATCGGGGACAGGCCGGTCACCCCTCCACTTT
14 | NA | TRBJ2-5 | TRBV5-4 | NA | CASSPEGGLETQYF | TGTGCCAGCAGCCCAGAGGGGGGGCTAGAGACCCAGTACTTC
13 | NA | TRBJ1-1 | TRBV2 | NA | CASSINRNTEAFF | TGTGCCAGCAGTATTAACAGGAACACTGAAGCTTTCTTT
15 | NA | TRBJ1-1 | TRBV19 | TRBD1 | CASSIGGTGNTEAFF | TGTGCCAGTAGTATAGGGGGGACAGGGAACACTGAAGCTTTCTTT
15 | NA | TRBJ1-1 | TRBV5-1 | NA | CASSFGRGINTEAFF | TGCGCCAGCAGCTTCGGCAGGGGCATAAACACTGAAGCTTTCTTT
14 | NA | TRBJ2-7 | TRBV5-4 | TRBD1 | CASRSGTVDYEQYF | TGTGCCAGCAGGTCCGGGACAGTAGACTACGAGCAGTACTTC
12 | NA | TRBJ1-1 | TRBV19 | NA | CASSQGNTEAFF | TGTGCCAGTAGTCAGGGGAACACTGAAGCTTTCTTT
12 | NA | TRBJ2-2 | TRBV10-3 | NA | CATRNFTGELFF | TGTGCCACCCGTAACTTCACCGGGGAGCTGTTTTTT
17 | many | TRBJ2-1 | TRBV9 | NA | CASSPWEKTSSYNEQFF | TGTGCCAGCAGCCCTTGGGAGAAGACTAGCTCCTACAATGAGCAGTTCTTC
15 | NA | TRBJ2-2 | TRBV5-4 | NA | CASSHLGLYTGELFF | TGTGCCAGCAGTCACCTCGGACTTTACACCGGGGAGCTGTTTTTT
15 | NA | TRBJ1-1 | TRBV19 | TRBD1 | CASTARDRGGTEAFF | TGTGCCAGTACCGCTCGGGACAGGGGGGGCACTGAAGCTTTCTTT
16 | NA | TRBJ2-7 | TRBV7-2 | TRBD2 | CASSHSGGLSSYEQYF | TGTGCCAGCAGCCACAGCGGGGGGTTGAGCTCCTACGAGCAGTACTTC
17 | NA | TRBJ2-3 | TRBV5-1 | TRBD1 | CASSFGTGTASTDTQYF | TGCGCCAGCAGCTTCGGAACCGGGACAGCTAGCACAGATACGCAGTATTTT
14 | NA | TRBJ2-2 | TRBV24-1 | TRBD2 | CATSLAGGTGELFF | TGTGCCACCAGTCTAGCGGGGGGGACCGGGGAGCTGTTTTTT
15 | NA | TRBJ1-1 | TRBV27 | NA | CASSRRQTTRIEAFF | TGTGCCAGCAGTCGACGACAGACCACCCGCATTGAAGCTTTCTTT
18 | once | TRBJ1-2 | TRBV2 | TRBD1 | CASFYRTTFLTGGGGYTF | TGTGCCAGCTTTTACCGTACAACGTTCCTGACAGGGGGCGGGGGCTACACCTTC
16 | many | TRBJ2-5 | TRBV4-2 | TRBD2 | CASSQGPGRAQETQYF | TGTGCCAGCAGCCAAGGCCCCGGGAGGGCCCAAGAGACCCAGTACTTC
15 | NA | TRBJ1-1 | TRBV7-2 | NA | CASSYGGGGSLEAFF | TGTGCCAGCAGCTATGGTGGGGGGGGCTCCTTAGAAGCTTTCTTT
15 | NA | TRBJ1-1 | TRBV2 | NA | CASFFTGSSDTEAFF | TGTGCCAGCTTTTTTACAGGGTCGTCTGACACTGAAGCTTTCTTT
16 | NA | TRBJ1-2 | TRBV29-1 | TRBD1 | CSSRGAGAGGNYGYTF | TGCAGCTCCCGAGGCGCAGGGGCAGGGGGTAACTATGGCTACACCTTC
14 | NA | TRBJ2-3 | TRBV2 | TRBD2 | CARSGTRPPDTQYF | TGTGCCAGGTCCGGGACTAGACCCCCAGATACGCAGTATTTT
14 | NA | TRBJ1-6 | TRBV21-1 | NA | CASSLGQINSPLHF | TGTGCCAGCAGCCTAGGACAGATTAATTCACCCCTCCACTTT
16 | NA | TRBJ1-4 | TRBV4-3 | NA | CASSQRRQGTNEKLFF | TGCGCCAGCAGCCAGCGCAGACAAGGCACTAATGAAAAACTGTTTTTT
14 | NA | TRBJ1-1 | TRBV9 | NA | CASSVTGLNTEAFF | TGTGCCAGCAGCGTTACAGGGTTGAACACTGAAGCTTTCTTT
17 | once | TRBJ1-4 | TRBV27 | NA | CASSLLYRSAGNEKLFF | TGTGCCAGCAGTTTATTGTACAGGTCGGCAGGTAATGAAAAACTGTTTTTT